Below, 30 T cell receptor beta chains from the same sample are listed, as sequenced in a study of shared clonotypes between healthy human individuals. Only in-frame clones appear in the TCRdb table, and some are missing; sequencing was by immunoSEQ multiplex PCR. The repertoire consists of a few million clones, with roughly 95% occurring once and the leading ten covering roughly 0.13%. Sequencing was carried out using naive CD4+ T cells sorted from blood. Subset described: CD45RA+ positively selected. The receptors here all came from a man in his late teens or twenties in good health.

The chain links TRBV7-2 to TRBJ2-5; tentative D call: TRBD1 (5 bases). CDR1 is SGHTA and CDR2 is FQGNSA in the germline V gene. V gave up 4 bases and J gave up 1 base, with 13 bases separating them. This CDR3 has 15 residues. The DNA of the CDR3 is TGTGCCAGCAGCTCAGGGTTACGGGCCCAAGAGACCCAGTACTTC. This sequence encodes CASSSGLRAQETQYF.

This clone was detected only once. J is TRBJ2-7 and V is TRBV2; D is possibly TRBD2 (7 bases). Germline V lookup: CDR1 SNHLY, CDR2 FYNNEI. V was shortened by 4 bases and J by 3 bases, with 13 bases between the two germline ends. This CDR3 spans 14 amino acids. CDR3 protein: CASSAEGGDYEQYF. In nucleotides, the CDR3 is TGTGCCAGCAGTGCCGAGGGGGGGGACTACGAGCAGTACTTC.

The gene calls are TRBV29-1 and TRBJ2-3; 8 bases fit TRBD1. Trimming at V came to 4 bases and at J to 4 bases, leaving 7 bases not matched to a gene. Germline loops: CDR1 SQVTM, CDR2 ANQGSEA. The CDR3 is 14 residues long. The CDR3 here is CSVGDRGAADTQYF. Written as DNA, the CDR3 is TGCAGCGTTGGTGACAGGGGAGCGGCAGATACGCAGTATTTT.

The chain couples TRBV5-1 to TRBJ2-3; 10 bases agree with TRBD2. This CDR3 is 15 amino acids long. CDR1 is SGHRS, CDR2 YFSETQ, per germline. With V trimmed by 5 bases and J by 8 bases, 11 bases remained unmatched. The CDR3 loop is CASRLPAGGLGTQYF. CDR3 DNA sequence: TGCGCCAGCAGGCTTCCAGCGGGGGGGCTGGGTACGCAGTATTTT.

This clone was found once. The chain couples TRBV2 to TRBJ1-2; maybe TRBD1 (6 bases). Per the germline V gene, CDR1 is SNHLY and CDR2 is FYNNEI. The CDR3 has 15 amino acids. V lost 5 bases to trimming and J lost 8 bases, with 21 bases between them. The CDR3 nucleotides read TGTGCCAGCAGTCCAACTAAAACAGGGTGGGGAGGCTACACCTTC. Translation: CASSPTKTGWGGYTF.

As concerns this clone: In the same sample, other DNA sequences code for this CDR3. V and J are TRBV28 and TRBJ1-3; tentatively, D is TRBD1 (6 bases). Germline V gene data show CDR1 as MDHEN and CDR2 as SYDVKM. V was shortened by 3 bases and J by 2 bases, with 11 bases between the two germline ends. The CDR3 runs to 15 residues. The CDR3 sequence is CASSLSRTAGNTIYF. CDR3 coding DNA: TGTGCCAGCAGTTTGTCCAGGACAGCTGGAAACACCATATATTTT.

This rearrangement joins TRBV23-1 to TRBJ2-7; maybe TRBD2 (5 bases). TRBV23-1 is identified as an open reading frame with a role that is uncertain. Between the trimmed V and J ends, which lost 6 bases and 7 bases, there was a span of 22 bases. The CDR3 length is 15 residues. The CDR3 loop reads CASSQKDLPLGEQYF. The CDR3 DNA sequence: TGCGCCAGCAGCCAAAAGGACTTACCGCTGGGGGAGCAGTACTTC.

The CDR3 spells CASSLARTGRSPLHF. The CDR3 nucleotides are TGTGCCAGCAGCTTAGCTCGGACAGGGCGGTCACCCCTCCACTTT. The rearrangement joins TRBV7-9 to TRBJ1-6; 8 nucleotides match TRBD1. The CDR3 loop spans 15 amino acids. V lost 0 bases, J lost 10 bases, and 5 bases stayed unmatched. Per the germline V gene, CDR1 is SEHNR and CDR2 is FQNEAQ (reference sequence).

CDR3 nucleotide sequence: TGTGCCATCAGTGCTGGGGACGCCTCTGGGGCCAACGTCCTGACTTTC. As protein: CAISAGDASGANVLTF. The rearrangement joins TRBV10-3 to TRBJ2-6; D may be TRBD1 or TRBD2 (5 bases each). Trimming pared 4 bases from V and 0 bases from J, leaving 10 bases between. Germline CDR1 and CDR2: ENHRY and SYGVKD. CDR3 length: 16 amino acids.

V gene TRBV6-1 combines with J gene TRBJ1-2, with no clear D. V was trimmed by 3 bases and J by 7 bases, leaving 12 bases between them. The germline gives CDR1 MNHNS, CDR2 SASEGT. The CDR3 loop spans 13 amino acids. CDR3 sequence: CASSDFQIGGYTF. CDR3 DNA sequence: TGTGCCAGCAGTGATTTCCAAATAGGTGGCTACACCTTC.

The V gene is TRBV11-2, the J gene TRBJ2-3; tentatively, D is TRBD2 (6 bases). The CDR3 is 14 residues long. Trimming stripped 5 bases from V and 6 bases from J, with 15 bases between. CDR1 is SGHAT and CDR2 is FQNNGV in the germline V gene. CDR3 bases: TGTGCCAGCAGCGGAGGGCTAGTAGGCGATACGCAGTATTTT. Translating gives CASSGGLVGDTQYF.

The chain has TRBV6-5 and TRBJ1-2; D is uncertain. CDR1 is MNHEY and CDR2 is SVGAGI in the germline V gene. V was trimmed by 2 bases and J by 8 bases, leaving 12 bases between them. This CDR3 region has 13 residues. CDR3 in DNA: TGTGCCAGCAGTTACGAAGGGCCGGGGGGCTACACCTTC. This translates into CASSYEGPGGYTF.

The V call is TRBV10-2, the J call TRBJ2-7; TRBD2 agrees at 10 bases. The V gene's germline CDR1 is WSHSY and CDR2 SAAADI. The CDR3 has 13 amino acids. V shed 7 bases, J shed 5 bases, and the junction held 5 bases outside the gene matches. Here the CDR3 DNA reads TGCGCCAGCACTAGGACTAGCGGCCACGAGCAGTACTTC. It translates to CASTRTSGHEQYF.

The chain employs TRBV7-8 and TRBJ2-7; 11 positions agree with TRBD1. The ends lost 3 bases at V and 4 bases at J; junction bases unmatched: 5. The V gene's germline CDR1 is SGHVS and CDR2 FQNEAQ. The CDR3 sequence is 15 residues long. The CDR3 region is CASSFRTGGIYEQYF. CDR3 sequence (DNA): TGTGCCAGCAGCTTCCGGACAGGGGGCATTTACGAGCAGTACTTC.

The count of this clone is one. The genes are TRBV19 and TRBJ1-5, with 7 bases that match TRBD1. Germline lookup yields CDR1 LNHDA and CDR2 SQIVND (reference sequence). After removal of 1 base from V and 6 bases from J, the junction contained 6 bases not matched to a gene. This CDR3 is 15 amino acids long. Here the CDR3 DNA reads TGTGCCAGTAGTATAGGGTCAGGGGGAAGTCAGCCCCAGCATTTT. It specifies CASSIGSGGSQPQHF.

The chain links TRBV28 to TRBJ2-5; D may be TRBD1 (6 bases). Per the germline V gene, CDR1 is MDHEN and CDR2 is SYDVKM. There are 14 residues in the CDR3. Trimming shortened V by 1 base and J by 11 bases, and 17 bases separated the two germline ends. CDR3 nucleotide sequence: TGTGCCAGCAGTTTATTGGCAGGGGATCGGGGACAGTACTTC. This encodes CASSLLAGDRGQYF. The full variable domain, completed using reference TRBV28 and TRBJ2-5, is DVKVTQSSRYLVKRTGEKVFLECVQDMDHENMFWYRQDPGLGLRLIYFSYDVKMKEKGDIPEGYSVSREKKERFSLILESASTNQTSMYLCASSLLAGDRGQYFGPGTRLLVL.

This clone has only one observation. The chain has TRBV6-5 and TRBJ1-6; TRBD1 matches 7 bases. The germline V gene encodes CDR1 MNHEY and CDR2 SVGAGI. The ends lost 5 bases at V and 9 bases at J; junction bases unmatched: 10. The CDR3 runs 15 residues. The CDR3 coding sequence is TGTGCCAGCAGTACGGGACAGAGAGGGGTTTCACCCCTCCACTTT. Translating it yields CASSTGQRGVSPLHF.

The chain is built from TRBV5-3 and TRBJ1-6; D is uncertain. TRBV5-3 is an ORF, with its function uncertain. The CDR3 sequence is 13 residues long. Between the trimmed V and J ends, which lost 10 bases and 8 bases, there was a span of 16 bases. The CDR3 region is CAREQVRDSPLHF. The CDR3 DNA is TGTGCCCGAGAGCAGGTGCGGGATTCACCCCTCCACTTT.

As concerns this clone: Other nucleotide sequences in the sample specify the same CDR3. The chain couples TRBV30 to TRBJ1-5; TRBD1 might be the D (5 bases). Germline V gives CDR1 GTSNPN, CDR2 SVGIG (reference sequence). V was pared by 0 bases and J by 7 bases, with 13 bases between. The CDR3 has 14 residues. CDR3 coding DNA: TGTGCCTGGAGTGTACGGGGGGGGACGCAGCCCCAGCATTTT. This encodes CAWSVRGGTQPQHF.

Of note for this clone: Other nucleotide sequences from this sample produce the same CDR3. The chain joins TRBV6-5 to TRBJ1-2, with D unclear. The V end lost 7 bases, the J end lost 2 bases, and 5 bases lay between the germline ends. CDR1 MNHEY and CDR2 SVGAGI come from the germline V gene. There are 11 residues in the CDR3. This CDR3 is CASTGNYGYTF. The CDR3 DNA is TGTGCCAGCACCGGAAACTATGGCTACACCTTC.

This chain connects TRBV7-2 to TRBJ1-6; D is possibly TRBD1 (6 bases). The CDR3 loop spans 15 amino acids. V lost 1 base, J lost 7 bases, and 11 bases lay in between. Germline V gene sequence: CDR1 SGHTA, CDR2 FQGNSA. CDR3 in DNA: TGTGCCAGCAGCTTAGTGACAGGAATAAATTCACCCCTCCACTTT. Its translation: CASSLVTGINSPLHF.

This clone was seen once. The chain combines TRBV9 with TRBJ2-5; D remains ambiguous. V lost 4 bases and J lost 8, with 15 bases in between. CDR3 length: 13 amino acids. Per germline, CDR1 SGDLS and CDR2 YYNGEE. CDR3 DNA: TGTGCCAGCAGCAAATCGGCGGAAACTACCCAGTACTTC. Protein: CASSKSAETTQYF.

The rearrangement joins TRBV5-3 to TRBJ1-3; D unclear. TRBV5-3 is placed among ORFs of uncertain function. CDR3 length equals 15 residues. The V and J ends lost 3 bases and 0 bases respectively, with 10 bases between them. The CDR3 spells CARSSRGLSGNTIYF. The CDR3 DNA follows: TGTGCCAGAAGCTCCAGAGGACTCTCTGGAAACACCATATATTTT.

In regard to this clone: This CDR3 is also generated by other DNA sequences in the sample. CDR3 sequence reads: CASSTGTGGYEQYF. In nucleotides, the CDR3 is TGTGCCAGCAGCACCGGGACAGGGGGCTACGAGCAGTACTTC. This chain connects TRBV7-2 to TRBJ2-7; 11 bases are shared with TRBD1. The germline V gene has CDR1 SGHTA and CDR2 FQGNSA. With V trimmed by 5 bases and J by 3 bases, 3 bases remained unmatched. The CDR3 contains 14 residues.

This CDR3 is CAWSVPTGRDTGELFF. DNA for the CDR3: TGTGCCTGGAGTGTACCGACAGGGCGGGACACCGGGGAGCTGTTTTTT. This chain joins TRBV30 and TRBJ2-2; TRBD1 matches at 7 bases. Per the germline V gene, CDR1 is GTSNPN and CDR2 is SVGIG (reference sequence). This CDR3 has 16 amino acids. Unmatched junction bases numbered 7, after V lost 0 bases and J lost 3 bases.

The rearrangement joins TRBV18 to TRBJ2-7, with TRBD2 matching over 11 bases. The V and J ends lost 3 bases and 3 bases, in that order; junction bases with no gene match: 4. Germline V gives CDR1 KGHSH, CDR2 LQKENI. This CDR3 has 15 residues. Written as DNA, the CDR3 is TGTGCCAGCTCACCCACTAGCGGGAGTTACTACGAGCAGTACTTC. Amino acids: CASSPTSGSYYEQYF. Full variable domain (outside the CDR3, taken from reference TRBV18 and TRBJ2-7): NAGVMQNPRHLVRRRGQEARLRCSPMKGHSHVYWYRQLPEEGLKFMVYLQKENIIDESGMPKERFSAEFPKEGPSILRIQQVVRGDSAAYFCASSPTSGSYYEQYFGPGTRLTVT.

This clone was seen only once. The CDR3 coding sequence is TGTGCCAGCAGCCCACAGGGGGGCACTGAAGCTTTCTTT. Protein: CASSPQGGTEAFF. The chain combines TRBV7-2 with TRBJ1-1; TRBD1 matches at 8 bases. This CDR3 has 13 amino acids. Germline V gene sequence: CDR1 SGHTA, CDR2 FQGNSA. Trimming cost V 5 bases and J 4 bases; bases outside gene matches: 3.

The chain carries TRBV11-2 and TRBJ2-1; TRBD2 is a possible D gene (5 bases). CDR3 length: 11 residues. CDR1 and CDR2 from the germline V gene are SGHAT and FQNNGV. V gave up 5 bases and J gave up 9 bases, with 8 bases separating them. The CDR3 DNA reads TGTGCCAGCAGCCCGGCGGGTGAGCAGTTCTTC. It yields the protein CASSPAGEQFF.

This chain joins TRBV10-3 and TRBJ1-1; a possible D gene is TRBD1 (6 bases). Per the germline V gene, CDR1 is ENHRY and CDR2 is SYGVKD. V was clipped by 6 bases and J by 2 bases, with 10 bases between them. The CDR3 has 13 amino acids. The CDR3 bases are TGTGCCATCAGCTCGGGACACAACACTGAAGCTTTCTTT. This encodes CAISSGHNTEAFF.

The V and J genes are TRBV4-3 and TRBJ2-6; D could derive from TRBD1 or TRBD2 (5 bases each). V was pared by 0 bases and J by 4 bases, with 19 bases between. This CDR3 is built from 19 residues. Germline V gene data show CDR1 as LGHNA and CDR2 as YSLEER. Here the CDR3 DNA reads TGCGCCAGCAGCCAAGATCTGTCGACGGCTGGGGGAGGGGCCAACGTCCTGACTTTC. Translated: CASSQDLSTAGGGANVLTF.